The 20 T cell receptor beta chains listed next were all sequenced from one sample in a study of molecular identifiers for immune sequencing clone quantification. MiXCR was run by TCRdb on the PCR reads, yielding one entry per CDR3 protein. This table holds some 40,000 distinct CDR3 sequences, more than 20% found once. Material: naive CD8+ T cells from blood, with Jurkat cell RNA spiked in. Subset specified: FACS-sorted CD8+CD4-CCR7+CD45RA+ naive T cells. The source is a human donor in good health. Some libraries in this study had Jurkat cell RNA spiked in.

A single count supports this clonotype. The chain recombines TRBV23-1 with TRBJ1-3; no clear D gene. TRBV23-1 has ORF status, its function being uncertain. There are 13 residues in the CDR3. Trimming took off 0 bases at V and 16 bases at J, with 16 bases between the two ends. CDR3 coding DNA: TGCGCCAGCAGTCAATCCCCTAATGAAAACCTGTATTTT. Translating gives CASSQSPNENLYF.

This clonotype showed up many times. The J gene is TRBJ2-2, the V gene TRBV12-3 or TRBV12-4; D is ambiguous. Trimming took 7 bases from V and 4 from J, leaving 10 bases between them. The CDR3 totals 13 residues. CDR3 amino acids: CASNALPTGELFF. In DNA, the CDR3 is TGTGCCAGCAACGCCCTTCCCACCGGGGAGCTGTTTTTT.

This clonotype was seen repeatedly, ten times or more. V and J are TRBV4-3 and TRBJ1-1, with D hard to call. This CDR3 has 18 residues. Germline loops: CDR1 LGHNA, CDR2 YSLEER. The V gene lost 0 bases and the J gene lost 4 bases, with 21 bases spanning the gap. CDR3 region: CASSQDFSDWTGGTEAFF. The CDR3 nucleotides read TGCGCCAGCAGCCAAGATTTTTCTGACTGGACGGGTGGCACTGAAGCTTTCTTT.

The table lists this clonotype with many counts. The V gene is TRBV29-1, the J gene TRBJ2-7, with 7 bases lining up with TRBD2. V gave up 0 bases and J gave up 2 bases; unmatched junction bases: 7. This CDR3 has 15 amino acids. Germline values: CDR1 SQVTM, CDR2 ANQGSEA. The CDR3 nucleotides are TGCAGCGTTGAAGATCCGGGGGGAAAACCCTACGAGCAGTACTTC. It yields the protein CSVEDPGGKPYEQYF.

This clonotype was recorded many times. V gene TRBV9 combines with J gene TRBJ2-5, with D unresolved. This CDR3 spans 12 amino acids. Germline-derived CDR1 and CDR2 are SGDLS and YYNGEE. Trimming cost V 3 bases and J 5 bases, with 8 bases left between them. The chain's CDR3 is CASSGAEETQYF. CDR3 nucleotides: TGTGCCAGCAGCGGGGCCGAGGAGACCCAGTACTTC.

On this clonotype itself: At one of its ends the junction is not consistent with the germline gene, which may arise from a read error. The chain has TRBV15 and TRBJ2-3; unclear D gene. The CDR3 sequence is 12 residues long. Germline V gives CDR1 LNHNV, CDR2 YYDKDF (reference sequence). In nucleotides, the CDR3 is TGTGCCACCGGCCGCTCCCCAGGTACGCGGTATTTT. Translating it yields CATGRSPGTRYF.

Sample share makes this clonotype medium-sized. The genes are TRBV9 and TRBJ2-3; D ambiguous. Trimming cost V 4 bases and J 2 bases, with 14 bases left between them. Germline lookup yields CDR1 SGDLS and CDR2 YYNGEE. CDR3 length: 15 amino acids. CDR3 residues: CASSSRAELTDTQYF. DNA of the CDR3: TGTGCCAGCAGCTCAAGGGCAGAACTCACAGATACGCAGTATTTT.

The gene calls are TRBV4-3 and TRBJ2-2; tentative D call: TRBD1 (6 bases). In germline, CDR1 is LGHNA, CDR2 YSLEER. This CDR3 region has 17 residues. Deletions cut 1 base from V and 7 bases from J, with 19 bases between. CDR3 residues: CASSQAAGAVGGGELFF. The CDR3 DNA follows: TGCGCCAGCAGCCAAGCGGCAGGGGCCGTGGGCGGCGGGGAGCTGTTTTTT.

The sample holds a few counts of this clonotype. The V and J genes are TRBV4-3 and TRBJ2-7; D possibly uses TRBD1 or TRBD2 (5 bases each). The CDR3 spans 15 residues. Trimming removed 0 bases at V and 2 bases at J, with 11 bases between. Germline V gene sequence: CDR1 LGHNA, CDR2 YSLEER. CDR3: CASSQELGETYEQYF. In nucleotides, the CDR3 is TGCGCCAGCAGCCAAGAATTGGGGGAAACCTACGAGCAGTACTTC.

This clonotype was observed once. One end of the junction fails to match germline, which may point to a read error. V is TRBV4-1 and J is TRBJ2-1; TRBD2 matches 10 bases. Germline V gene sequence: CDR1 MGHRA, CDR2 YSYEKL. The CDR3 runs to 17 residues. In nucleotides, the CDR3 is TGCGCCAGCAGCCAAGAGCCAGCGGGGGGGCCCTACAATGAGCAGTCCTTC. It is translated as CASSQEPAGGPYNEQSF.

Many counts were recorded for this clonotype. This chain joins TRBV4-1 and TRBJ2-1, with D perhaps being TRBD1 or TRBD2 (5 bases each). Trimming left V 3 bases short and J 7 bases short, with 22 bases between. The CDR3 covers 17 residues. Germline CDR1 is MGHRA and CDR2 is YSYEKL. CDR3 residues: CASSHLARTEGQNEQFF. Here the CDR3 DNA reads TGCGCCAGCAGCCACCTGGCGAGAACAGAGGGGCAGAATGAGCAGTTCTTC.

This clonotype was seen repeatedly, ten times or more. For the CDR3, the DNA is TGCGCCAGCAGCCAAGACAGGTTCCGGTCCTATGGCTACACCTTC. Translated, it gives CASSQDRFRSYGYTF. The J gene is TRBJ1-2, the V gene TRBV4-3; D uncertain. Germline V gene lookup returns CDR1 LGHNA and CDR2 YSLEER. The CDR3 is 15 residues long. Trimming took off 0 bases at V and 4 bases at J, with 12 bases between the two ends.

This clonotype was seen ten or more times. The chain joins TRBV20-1 to TRBJ2-7; possible D gene TRBD2, 6 bases. The germline V gene encodes CDR1 DFQATT and CDR2 SNEGSKA (reference sequence). With 5 bases removed from V and 3 bases from J, the gap between germline ends came to 20 bases. The CDR3 runs to 15 residues. CDR3: CSAQPGALGVYEQYF. The CDR3 DNA follows: TGCAGTGCTCAACCGGGAGCCTTGGGAGTCTACGAGCAGTACTTC.

The V gene is TRBV30, the J gene TRBJ2-1, with D unclear. The germline V and J ends were trimmed by 1 base and 3 bases, with 7 bases remaining between them. CDR3 size: 13 residues. Germline V gene lookup returns CDR1 GTSNPN and CDR2 SVGIG (reference sequence). CDR3 nucleotides: TGTGCCTGGAGTGAAGGTTACTACAATGAGCAGTTCTTC. Translation gives CAWSEGYYNEQFF.

This clonotype was counted ten times or more. V and J are TRBV6-2 or TRBV6-3 and TRBJ2-2; TRBD1 agrees at 7 bases. Trimming at V came to 0 bases and at J to 5 bases, leaving 9 bases not matched to a gene. Germline V gene sequence: CDR1 MNHEY, CDR2 SVGEGT. This CDR3 contains 17 residues. CDR3 sequence (DNA): TGTGCCAGCAGTTACTCGCTAGAGGGGGCCGGGACCGGGGAGCTGTTTTTT. Translating gives CASSYSLEGAGTGELFF.

This clonotype was recorded many times. The V gene is TRBV11-2, the J gene TRBJ2-1; D gene ambiguous. Trimming took off 2 bases at V and 9 bases at J, with 8 bases between the two ends. Germline CDR1 reads SGHAT; CDR2 reads FQNNGV. The CDR3 has 12 amino acids. CDR3 protein: CASSLFSSEQFF. The CDR3 DNA follows: TGTGCCAGCAGCTTATTTTCGAGTGAGCAGTTCTTC.

Turning to this clonotype: Possible read error: a much larger clone is one base away. A read error is likely, as this CDR3 ends without the conserved phenylalanine or tryptophan. The chain is built from TRBV27 and TRBJ1-1; D gene unclear. This CDR3 has 16 amino acids. With 4 bases removed from V and 4 bases from J, the gap between germline ends came to 19 bases. Germline CDR1 and CDR2: MNHEY and SMNVEV (reference sequence). CDR3 sequence (DNA): TGTGCCAGCAGTTCGGATCCGACGGCTGCTTTCACTGAAGCTTTCTCT. Amino acid sequence: CASSSDPTAAFTEAFS.

Many counts were recorded for this clonotype. The chain combines TRBV5-1 with TRBJ1-5, with D tentatively TRBD1 (5 bases). Trimming stripped 6 bases from V and 6 bases from J, with 28 bases between. The V gene's germline CDR1 is SGHRS and CDR2 YFSETQ. This CDR3 region has 18 residues. The CDR3 coding sequence is TGCGCCAGCATAACTACAACCCCCTCCGGCGGGGGTGTTCAGCCCCAGCATTTT. As protein: CASITTTPSGGGVQPQHF.

This clonotype was seen repeatedly, ten times or more. The J gene is TRBJ2-3, the V gene TRBV4-3; 14 bases align to TRBD2. The junction had 6 bases not matched to a gene; V was cut back by 1 base and J by 3 bases. The germline CDR1 and CDR2 sequences are LGHNA and YSLEER. The CDR3 runs to 18 residues. CDR3 DNA: TGCGCCAGCAGCCAAGGGACTAGCGGGGGGTTTGGGACAGATACGCAGTATTTT. It specifies CASSQGTSGGFGTDTQYF.

As for this clonotype: One base away lies a much larger clone, so this may be a sequencing read error. The chain uses TRBV7-9 and TRBJ1-1, with D unclear. Germline V gives CDR1 SEHNR, CDR2 FQNEAQ (reference sequence). The CDR3 loop spans 13 amino acids. Trimming took 4 bases from V and 0 from J, leaving 6 bases between them. In DNA, the CDR3 is TGTGCCAGCAGCTCGCCGGTGAACACTGAAGCTTTCTTT. It specifies CASSSPVNTEAFF.